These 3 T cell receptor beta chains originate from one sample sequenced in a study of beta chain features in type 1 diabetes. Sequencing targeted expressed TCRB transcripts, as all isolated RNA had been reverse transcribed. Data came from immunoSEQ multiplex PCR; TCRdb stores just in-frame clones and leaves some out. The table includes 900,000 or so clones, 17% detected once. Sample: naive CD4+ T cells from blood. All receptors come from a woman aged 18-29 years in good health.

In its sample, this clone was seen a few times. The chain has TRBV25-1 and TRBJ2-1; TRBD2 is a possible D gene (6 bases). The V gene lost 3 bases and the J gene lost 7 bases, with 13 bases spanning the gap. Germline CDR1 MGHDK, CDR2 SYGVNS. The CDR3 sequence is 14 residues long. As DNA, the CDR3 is TGTGCCAGCAGTGAGTGGAGTAGCGGTAATGAGCAGTTCTTC. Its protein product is CASSEWSSGNEQFF.

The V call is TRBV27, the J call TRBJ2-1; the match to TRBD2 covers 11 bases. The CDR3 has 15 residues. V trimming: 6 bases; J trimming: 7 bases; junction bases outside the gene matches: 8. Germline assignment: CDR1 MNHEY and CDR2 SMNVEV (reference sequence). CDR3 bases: TGTGCCAGCAGATTACTAGCGGGAGAGTTGAATGAGCAGTTCTTC. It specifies CASRLLAGELNEQFF.

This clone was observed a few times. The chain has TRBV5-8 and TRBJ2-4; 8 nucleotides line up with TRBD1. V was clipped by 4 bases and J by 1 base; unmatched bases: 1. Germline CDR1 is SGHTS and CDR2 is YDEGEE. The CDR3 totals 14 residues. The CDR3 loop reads CASSHRGAKNIQYF. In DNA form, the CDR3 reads TGTGCCAGCAGCCACAGGGGGGCCAAAAACATTCAGTACTTC. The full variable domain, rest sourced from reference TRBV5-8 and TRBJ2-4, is EAGVTQSPTHLIKTRGQQATLRCSPISGHTSVYWYQQALGLGLQFLLWYDEGEERNRGNFPPRFSGRQFPNYSSELNVNALELEDSALYLCASSHRGAKNIQYFGAGTRLSVL.